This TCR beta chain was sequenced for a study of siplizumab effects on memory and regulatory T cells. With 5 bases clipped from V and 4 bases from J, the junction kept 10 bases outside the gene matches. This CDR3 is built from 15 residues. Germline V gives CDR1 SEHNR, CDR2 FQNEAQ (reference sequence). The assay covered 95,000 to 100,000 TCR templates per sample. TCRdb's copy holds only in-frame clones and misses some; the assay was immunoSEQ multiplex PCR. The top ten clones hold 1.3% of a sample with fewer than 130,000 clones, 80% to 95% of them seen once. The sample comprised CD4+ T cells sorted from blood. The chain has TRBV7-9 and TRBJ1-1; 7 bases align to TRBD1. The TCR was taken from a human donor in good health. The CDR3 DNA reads TGTGCCAGCAGCCTATCCGGGACAGTTGGCACTGAAGCTTTCTTT. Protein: CASSLSGTVGTEAFF.